These T cell receptor beta chains were read from a single sample in a study of tumor and adjacent non-tumor tissue in lung cancer. Using its own MiXCR run on the multiplex PCR reads, TCRdb lists one record per CDR3 protein. This sample has over 100,000 distinct CDR3 sequences, with 60% to 65% found just once. Sequenced sample: distant non-tumor lung tissue. The receptors come from a man aged 60 to 75 with non-small cell lung cancer. Each CDR3 is given with its conserved first and last residue. The order of the fields is J gene, V gene, CDR3 protein.

TRBJ2-3 | TRBV6-5 | CASRSETDTQYF
TRBJ2-1 | TRBV20-1 | CSARDNSHNEQFF
TRBJ1-1 | TRBV5-4 | CASSLAGGAGTEAFF
TRBJ1-1 | TRBV19 | CASTRGGGVNTEAFF
TRBJ2-1 | TRBV29-1 | CSVGSAGGSYNEQFF
TRBJ2-1 | TRBV29-1 | CSTTEATQGGMGEQFF
TRBJ2-2 | TRBV5-1 | CASSTRDTGELFF
TRBJ1-5 | TRBV4-1 | CASSSRDRRRQPQHF
TRBJ2-7 | TRBV6-5 | CTSSWGTGRSEQYF
TRBJ2-2 | TRBV11-2 | CVSSSGLAGAANTGELFF
TRBJ2-7 | TRBV29-1 | CSVARGPYEQYF
TRBJ1-1 | TRBV4-1 | CASTGTGNTEAFF
TRBJ2-4 | TRBV20-1 | CSAWAIAKNIQYF
TRBJ1-5 | TRBV20-1 | CSATSLGSGLGQPQHF
TRBJ1-1 | TRBV11-3 | CASSPNTEVFF
TRBJ2-7 | TRBV6-1 | CASGQGPRGPHGQYF
TRBJ2-1 | TRBV11-1 | CPSSLAGGSYNEQFF
TRBJ1-1 | TRBV20-1 | CSARQGYTEAFF
TRBJ2-5 | TRBV11-2 | CASSPRTCMVGETQYF
TRBJ2-3 | TRBV5-4 | CASSLRRTSGGVGPDTQYF
TRBJ1-2 | TRBV20-1 | CSAVHPGYGYTF
TRBJ1-2 | TRBV11-3 | CTSSFARLDGYTF
TRBJ1-2 | TRBV6-5 | CASSYRQGKGYTF
TRBJ1-5 | TRBV11-2 | CASSPTGTGDQPQHF
TRBJ2-2 | TRBV29-1 | CAQMDFNTGELFF
TRBJ1-5 | TRBV12-3/TRBV12-4 | CASSLKEDQPRHF
TRBJ2-4 | TRBV11-3 | CVSSRGPGKNIQYF
TRBJ2-1 | TRBV11-2 | CASSSVGELPYRGEQFF
TRBJ2-3 | TRBV20-1 | CSVRSGQRGGTDTQYF
TRBJ1-5 | TRBV12-3/TRBV12-4 | CASTRGFNQPQHF
TRBJ1-1 | TRBV4-3 | CASSQDFRGEAFF
TRBJ1-2 | TRBV6-6 | CGRSGQGIYGYTF
TRBJ2-2 | TRBV6-6 | CVSSYMGTGELFF
TRBJ1-5 | TRBV4-1 | CASSQDVVVSNRPQHF
TRBJ2-5 | TRBV6-2/TRBV6-3 | CASNRPQGVPQETQYF
TRBJ1-6 | TRBV7-8 | CASSLVGSLSSPLHF
TRBJ1-3 | TRBV5-4 | CASSLGGVSMGGNTIYF
TRBJ1-2 | TRBV6-5 | CASSSNREGYGYTF
TRBJ2-2 | TRBV14 | CASSQAPGPYIGGLFF
TRBJ2-7 | TRBV6-5 | CASSYLGVVGQYF
TRBJ1-1 | TRBV7-8 | CSSSTRQGVRNTEAFF
TRBJ2-2 | TRBV5-6 | CASSQAGQGTGELFF
TRBJ1-1 | TRBV20-1 | CSASITGAETEAFF
TRBJ1-3 | TRBV6-6 | CASSYSQGTGKTIYF
TRBJ2-3 | TRBV11-1 | CAGSRDLTSIDTQYF
TRBJ1-6 | TRBV7-9 | CTSSRQQEPLHF
TRBJ2-7 | TRBV6-1 | CASMIAGTYKQYF
TRBJ2-7 | TRBV20-1 | CNAQGSYEQYF
TRBJ2-2 | TRBV6-2/TRBV6-3 | CDSSTGQRVGAGELFF
TRBJ2-2 | TRBV25-1 | CASSPGAGGLDTGEPFF
. | TRBV11-2 | CANSSAYEQYF
TRBJ1-5 | TRBV2 | CASSERVGAQPQHF
TRBJ2-1 | TRBV11-1 | CASSRGGQTCNEQLF